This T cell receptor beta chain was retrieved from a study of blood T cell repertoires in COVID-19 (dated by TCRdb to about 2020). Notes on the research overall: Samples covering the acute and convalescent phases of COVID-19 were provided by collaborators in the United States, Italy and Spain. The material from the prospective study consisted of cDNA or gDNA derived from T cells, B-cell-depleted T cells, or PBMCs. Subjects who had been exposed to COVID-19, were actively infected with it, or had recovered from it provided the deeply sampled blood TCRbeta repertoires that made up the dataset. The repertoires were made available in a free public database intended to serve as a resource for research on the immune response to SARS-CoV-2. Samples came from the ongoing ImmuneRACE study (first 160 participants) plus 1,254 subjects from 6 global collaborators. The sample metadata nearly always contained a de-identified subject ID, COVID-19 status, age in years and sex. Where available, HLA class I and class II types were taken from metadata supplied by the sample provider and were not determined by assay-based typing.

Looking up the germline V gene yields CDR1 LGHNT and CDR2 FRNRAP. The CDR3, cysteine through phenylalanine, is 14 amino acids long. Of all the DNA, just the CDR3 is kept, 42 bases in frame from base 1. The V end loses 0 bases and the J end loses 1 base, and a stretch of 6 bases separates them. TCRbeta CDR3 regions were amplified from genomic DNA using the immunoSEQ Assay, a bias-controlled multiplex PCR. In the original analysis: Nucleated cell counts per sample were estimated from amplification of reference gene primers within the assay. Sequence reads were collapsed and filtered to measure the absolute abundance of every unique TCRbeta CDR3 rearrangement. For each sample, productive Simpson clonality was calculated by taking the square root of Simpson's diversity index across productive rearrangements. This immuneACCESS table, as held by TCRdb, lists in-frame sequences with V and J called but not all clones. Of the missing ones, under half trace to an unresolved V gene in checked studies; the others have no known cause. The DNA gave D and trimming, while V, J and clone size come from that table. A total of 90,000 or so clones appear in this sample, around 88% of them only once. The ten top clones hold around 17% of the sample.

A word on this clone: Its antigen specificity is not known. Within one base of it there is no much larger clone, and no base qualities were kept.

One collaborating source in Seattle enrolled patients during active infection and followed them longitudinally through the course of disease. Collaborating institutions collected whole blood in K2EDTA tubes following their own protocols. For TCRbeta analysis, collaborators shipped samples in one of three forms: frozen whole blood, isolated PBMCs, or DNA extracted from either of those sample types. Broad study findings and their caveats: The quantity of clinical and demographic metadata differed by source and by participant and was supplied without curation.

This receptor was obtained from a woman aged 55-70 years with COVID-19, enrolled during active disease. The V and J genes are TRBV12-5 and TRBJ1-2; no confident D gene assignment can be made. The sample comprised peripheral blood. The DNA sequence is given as TGTGCTAGTGGTTTGGTACCTAATAACTATGGCTACACCTTC. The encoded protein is CASGLVPNNYGYTF.